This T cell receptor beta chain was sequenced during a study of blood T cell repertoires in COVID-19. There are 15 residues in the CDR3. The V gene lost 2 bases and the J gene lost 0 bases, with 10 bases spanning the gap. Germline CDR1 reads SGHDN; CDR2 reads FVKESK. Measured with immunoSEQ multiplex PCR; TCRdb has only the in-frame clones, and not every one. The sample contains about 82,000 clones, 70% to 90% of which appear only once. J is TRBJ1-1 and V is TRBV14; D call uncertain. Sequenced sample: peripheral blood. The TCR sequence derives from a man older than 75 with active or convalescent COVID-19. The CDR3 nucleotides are TGTGCCAGCAGCCAAAACAGAATTATGAACACTGAAGCTTTCTTT. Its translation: CASSQNRIMNTEAFF. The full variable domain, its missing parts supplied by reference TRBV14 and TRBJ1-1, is EAGVTQFPSHSVIEKGQTVTLRCDPISGHDNLYWYRRVMGKEIKFLLHFVKESKQDESGMPNNRFLAERTGGTYSTLKVQPAELEDSGVYFCASSQNRIMNTEAFFGQGTRLTVV.